Listed below are T cell receptor beta chains from one sample, sequenced in a study of shared T cell receptors in the human thymus. The data were produced by immunoSEQ multiplex PCR, yet TCRdb's version contains in-frame clones alone and is incomplete. Among roughly 500,000 clones, around 78% were seen once, and the ten largest hold about 0.013%. A further study also used this sample, focusing on human thymus T cells.

The sample comprised thymocytes. All receptors come from a boy less than two years old with a congenital heart defect. Each CDR3 is given with its conserved first and last residue. D genes are given only for firm matches. Where a row states a size, it is once, few, many or the class of an expanded clone; other rows omit it.

>TRBV28|TRBJ1-5|TRBD1|.
TGTGCCAGCAGTAGGACGGGGACAGGGGCGGAGCAGCCCCAGCATTTT
CASSRTGTGAEQPQHF
>TRBV14|TRBJ1-1|TRBD1|once
TGTGCCAGCAGCTCCCCAGGGGGGATGAACACTGAAGCTTTCTTT
CASSSPGGMNTEAFF
>TRBV28|TRBJ2-1|TRBD1|once
TGTGCCAGCAGTTTATCCAGGGGGCTTTACAATGAGCAGTTCTTC
CASSLSRGLYNEQFF
>TRBV6-1|TRBJ2-7|TRBD1|once
TGTGCCAGCAGTGAAGGGTACCGCGAGGCACGGGACAGCCCCCGGAACGAGCAGTACTTC
CASSEGYREARDSPRNEQYF
>TRBV19|TRBJ2-7|TRBD1|.
TGTGCCAGTAGTACGGACAGGCTGGCGTACGAGCAGTACTTC
CASSTDRLAYEQYF
>TRBV6-1|TRBJ1-4|.|once
TGTGCCAGCAGTGAATCGGGGGTAACTAATGAAAAACTGTTTTTT
CASSESGVTNEKLFF
>TRBV9|TRBJ2-1|TRBD2|.
TGTGCCAGCAGCTCCGGACTAGCGGACAATGAGCAGTTCTTC
CASSSGLADNEQFF
>TRBV10-1|TRBJ2-3|.|.
TGCGCCAGCAGTCCTAGCGATCGGAGCCAAGATACGCAGTATTTT
CASSPSDRSQDTQYF
>TRBV4-3|TRBJ2-1|TRBD2|.
TGCGCCAGCAGCCATACTAGCGGGGGCTACAATGAGCAGTTCTTC
CASSHTSGGYNEQFF
>TRBV4-3|TRBJ2-1|TRBD1|.
TGCGCCAGCAGCCCGGACAGGGACAGGCTTTACAATGAGCAGTTCTTC
CASSPDRDRLYNEQFF
>TRBV19|TRBJ1-5|.|.
TGTGCCAGTAACAGGGTACCCAATCAGCCCCAGCATTTT
CASNRVPNQPQHF
>TRBV9|TRBJ2-1|.|.
TGTGCCAGCAGCGTAATGAGTGGTCCCTACAATGAGCAGTTCTTC
CASSVMSGPYNEQFF
>TRBV28|TRBJ2-7|TRBD2|.
TGTGCCAGCAGTTTGGGACTAGCGGCCTCCTACGAGCAGTACTTC
CASSLGLAASYEQYF
>TRBV29-1|TRBJ2-3|TRBD1|.
TGCAGCGCCCGGGACAGGGCCTATACGCAGTATTTT
CSARDRAYTQYF
>TRBV10-3|TRBJ2-7|TRBD1|.
TGTGCCATCAGTGATGACAGGGTTTCCTACGAGCAGTACTTC
CAISDDRVSYEQYF
>TRBV28|TRBJ2-7|TRBD2|.
TGTGCCAGCAGCCCCGGACTAGCGGGGGCCTACGAGCAGTACTTC
CASSPGLAGAYEQYF
>TRBV18|TRBJ2-1|.|few
TGTGCCAGCTCACCGGGCGGGGGACACTACAATGAGCAGTTCTTC
CASSPGGGHYNEQFF
>TRBV5-1|TRBJ1-2|.|.
TGCGCCAGCAGCTTGCCTTGGGACACGCATCCCCCGTCATTCTATGGCTACACCTTC
CASSLPWDTHPPSFYGYTF